The 18 T cell receptor beta chains presented below share a single source sample, sequenced in a study of human T cells and chemical hapten exposure. Time point meaning: pre-sensitization, week 0. Regarding treatment: therapeutic diphenylcyclopropenone sensitization with weekly scalp DPC. MiXCR was run by TCRdb on the RACE reads, yielding one entry per CDR3 protein. The sample lists 240,000 or so distinct CDR3 sequences; about 9.4% were seen once. Sequencing used whole blood, obtained in connection with sensitization to the hapten diphenylcyclopropenone (DPC). The receptors come from a woman between 35 and 50 years old with alopecia areata. Some clones in this sample may be carry-over from other donors' samples.

This clonotype was detected a few times. The chain recombines TRBV6-1 with TRBJ1-6; 7 bases align to TRBD1. The CDR3 spans 15 residues. CDR1 and CDR2 (germline): MNHNS, SASEGT. Trimming at V came to 11 bases and at J to 3 bases, leaving 10 bases not matched to a gene. As DNA, the CDR3 is TGTGCCTCAGTGCGGCAGGGGGGCTATAATTCACCCCTCCACTTT. It yields the protein CASVRQGGYNSPLHF.

Ten or more counts support this clonotype. This sequence joins TRBV15 and TRBJ2-1; D not certain. From germline, CDR1 is LNHNV and CDR2 YYDKDF (reference sequence). This CDR3 has 15 amino acids. V lost 3 bases to trimming and J lost 0 bases, with 9 bases between them. The CDR3 spells CATSRHSSSYNEQFF. In nucleotides, the CDR3 is TGTGCCACCAGCAGGCACTCCAGCTCCTACAATGAGCAGTTCTTC.

This clonotype appeared many times. The chain uses TRBV20-1 and TRBJ1-5; TRBD1 might be the D (5 bases). V was shortened by 3 bases and J by 2 bases, with 5 bases between the two germline ends. The length of the CDR3 is 12 residues. Per germline, CDR1 DFQATT and CDR2 SNEGSKA (reference sequence). The CDR3 nucleotides read TGCAGTGCTAGGGGGGGCAATCAGCCCCAGCATTTT. Protein sequence: CSARGGNQPQHF.

Many counts were recorded for this clonotype. The rearrangement links TRBV4-2 to TRBJ2-1; 11 bases fit TRBD2. Germline V gives CDR1 LGHNA, CDR2 YNFKEQ. This CDR3 is 16 amino acids long. V lost 3 bases and J lost 9; bases outside the gene matches: 10. The CDR3 loop reads CASSQVKLAGVAEQFF. The CDR3 nucleotides are TGTGCCAGCAGCCAGGTAAAACTAGCGGGAGTTGCTGAGCAGTTCTTC.

J is TRBJ2-1 and V is TRBV5-1; 9 bases line up with TRBD1. Germline V gene data show CDR1 as SGHRS and CDR2 as YFSETQ. The CDR3 is 18 residues long. The J segment lost 2 bases and the V segment lost 4 bases, leaving 13 bases of the junction unmatched. CDR3 sequence reads: CASSKTYSGTGTYNEQFF. The CDR3 DNA reads TGCGCCAGCAGCAAGACTTACTCCGGGACAGGGACCTACAATGAGCAGTTCTTC.

This clonotype was picked up many times. V usage is TRBV10-3 and J usage is TRBJ1-2; 9 bases agree with TRBD1. Germline CDR1 reads ENHRY; CDR2 reads SYGVKD. The CDR3 sequence is 13 residues long. V lost 11 bases and J lost 7; bases outside the gene matches: 11. In DNA form, the CDR3 reads TGTGCCGTCCACGCACAGGGGGCTCTTGGCTACACCTTC. The encoded protein is CAVHAQGALGYTF.

This rearrangement joins TRBV28 to TRBJ1-2; the D is unclear. V gave up 6 bases and J gave up 0 bases, with 14 bases separating them. The CDR3 spans 15 residues. Germline loops: CDR1 MDHEN, CDR2 SYDVKM. As DNA, the CDR3 is TGTGCCAGCAGCCCCCCACGGGCCCCTAACTATGGCTACACCTTC. Encoded protein: CASSPPRAPNYGYTF.

This clonotype was found a few times. The V gene is TRBV5-1, the J gene TRBJ1-5; D ambiguous. Trimming stripped 9 bases from V and 3 bases from J, with 13 bases between. Germline CDR1 is SGHRS and CDR2 is YFSETQ. The CDR3 is 13 residues long. In nucleotides, the CDR3 is TGCGCCACCTCGGCAGCACCCAATCAGCCCCAGCATTTT. Translated, it gives CATSAAPNQPQHF.

The J gene is TRBJ1-1, the V gene TRBV18; 8 bases are a match to TRBD1. V shed 3 bases and J 3 bases; nucleotides not matched to a gene: 6. Germline loops: CDR1 KGHSH, CDR2 LQKENI. This CDR3 spans 15 amino acids. The CDR3 DNA follows: TGTGCCAGCTCACCTCGGACAGGGCAGGACACTGAAGCTTTCTTT. It codes for CASSPRTGQDTEAFF. Drawing the rest from reference TRBV18 and TRBJ1-1, the complete variable domain is NAGVMQNPRHLVRRRGQEARLRCSPMKGHSHVYWYRQLPEEGLKFMVYLQKENIIDESGMPKERFSAEFPKEGPSILRIQQVVRGDSAAYFCASSPRTGQDTEAFFGQGTRLTVV.

This clonotype was counted only a few times. The rearrangement links TRBV6-1 to TRBJ2-2; D is uncertain. V was cut by 3 bases and J by 1 base, with 12 bases left in between. The CDR3 totals 16 residues. In germline, CDR1 is MNHNS, CDR2 SASEGT. DNA for the CDR3: TGTGCCAGCAGTGAGAGCTGGTTATTGAACACCGGGGAGCTGTTTTTT. This translates into CASSESWLLNTGELFF.

Here the CDR3 DNA reads TGTGCCATCAGTGAGGGACAGGGGGCCAATCAGCCCCAGCATTTT. Translated, it gives CAISEGQGANQPQHF. V usage is TRBV10-3 and J usage is TRBJ1-5; 11 bases map to TRBD1. This CDR3 has 15 residues. V was clipped by 2 bases and J by 3 bases; unmatched bases: 0. Germline CDR1 and CDR2: ENHRY and SYGVKD.

This clonotype was observed a handful of times. The rearrangement joins TRBV15 to TRBJ2-1, with D possibly being TRBD2 (6 bases). The CDR3 extends over 15 amino acids. The V end lost 0 bases, the J end lost 7 bases, and 13 bases lay between the germline ends. Germline values: CDR1 LNHNV, CDR2 YYDKDF (reference sequence). The CDR3 sequence: CATSRDRGTRNEQFF. CDR3 in DNA: TGTGCCACCAGCAGAGATCGGGGGACGAGGAATGAGCAGTTCTTC.

This clonotype was recorded a few times. This sequence joins TRBV28 and TRBJ2-7; 9 bases match TRBD2. CDR1 and CDR2 from the germline V gene are MDHEN and SYDVKM. J was trimmed by 5 bases and V by 2 bases; bases with no gene match: 10. The CDR3 extends over 16 amino acids. The CDR3 spells CASSLELAGVGHEQYF. In DNA form, the CDR3 reads TGTGCCAGCAGTTTAGAGTTAGCGGGAGTGGGCCACGAGCAGTACTTC. Full variable domain (missing parts from reference TRBV28 and TRBJ2-7): DVKVTQSSRYLVKRTGEKVFLECVQDMDHENMFWYRQDPGLGLRLIYFSYDVKMKEKGDIPEGYSVSREKKERFSLILESASTNQTSMYLCASSLELAGVGHEQYFGPGTRLTVT.

Only a few counts were recorded for this clonotype. The chain uses TRBV5-1 and TRBJ2-5, with 7 bases aligning to TRBD2. V gave up 7 bases and J gave up 3 bases; unmatched junction bases: 6. CDR3 length equals 13 residues. In germline, CDR1 is SGHRS, CDR2 YFSETQ. CDR3 sequence (DNA): TGCGCCAGCTATCGGGGGGAGGAAGAGACCCAGTACTTC. Amino acids: CASYRGEEETQYF.

This clonotype was recorded at least ten times. This chain links TRBV6-1 with TRBJ2-1, with D possibly matching TRBD2 (5 bases). Trimming removed 7 bases from V and 4 bases from J, with 14 bases in between. Germline lookup yields CDR1 MNHNS and CDR2 SASEGT. This CDR3 has 14 amino acids. CDR3 in amino acids: CASTKVGGYNEQFF. The CDR3 DNA is TGTGCCAGCACTAAAGTTGGAGGTTACAATGAGCAGTTCTTC.

This clonotype has a count of ten or more. This chain links TRBV7-6 with TRBJ2-5; maybe TRBD2 (5 bases). The CDR3 totals 12 residues. Looked up from germline, CDR1 is SGHVS and CDR2 is FNYEAQ. Deletions cut 5 bases from V and 4 bases from J, with 8 bases between. CDR3 DNA: TGTGCCAGCAGCAGGAGGTTAGAGACCCAGTACTTC. Translation: CASSRRLETQYF.

This clonotype has just a few counts. The chain couples TRBV12-3 or TRBV12-4 to TRBJ2-5; D remains unclear. This CDR3 has 12 residues. The ends were cut back, 4 bases at V and 7 bases at J, with 10 bases in the middle. The CDR3 is CASSSPPGTQYF. The CDR3 DNA sequence: TGTGCCAGCAGTTCCCCCCCCGGGACCCAGTACTTC.

This chain uses TRBV12-3 or TRBV12-4 with TRBJ2-1, with a possible D match to TRBD2 (6 bases). Trimming removed 3 bases at V and 4 bases at J, with 19 bases between. The CDR3 consists of 17 residues. This chain's CDR3 is CASSLGGKGPKYNEQFF. The CDR3 bases are TGTGCCAGCAGTTTGGGCGGGAAGGGGCCCAAATACAATGAGCAGTTCTTC.